The present T cell receptor beta chain was sequenced within a study of blood T cell repertoires in COVID-19. Study context: Acute-phase and convalescent COVID-19 samples originated in the United States, Italy and Spain. T cells, B-cell-depleted T cells, or PBMCs supplied cDNA or gDNA.

After removal of 10 bases from V and 4 bases from J, the junction contained 6 bases not matched to a gene. Germline CDR1 SNHLY, CDR2 FYNNEI. The CDR3 spans 13 residues. Original data processing: Scientists estimated how many nucleated cells there were by amplifying reference gene primers. Generated by immunoSEQ multiplex PCR, the TCRdb table keeps only in-frame clones and is missing some. V, J and clone size reflect that table, while D and trimming were determined from the DNA. This sample has around 280,000 clones, with around 86% found just once. The rearrangement joins TRBV2 to TRBJ1-2; TRBD1 matches at 10 bases. The TCR originated in a woman under 40 who had recovered from COVID-19. The sequenced material came from peripheral blood. CDR3 amino acids: CATGQGGSYGYTF. In nucleotides, the CDR3 is TGTGCCACCGGACAGGGGGGTTCCTATGGCTACACCTTC.